This is a list of T cell receptor beta chains from one sample in a study of blood T cells in healthy people across ages. TCRdb passed the 5' RACE reads through MiXCR, listing each CDR3 protein once. The sample lists 550,000 to 750,000 distinct CDR3 sequences, 20% to 25% occurring once. Sequenced sample: blood. The source is a man between 65 and 85 years old in good health. Both conserved end residues are part of each CDR3. The order of the fields is J gene, clone size, D gene, V gene, CDR3 DNA, CDR3 protein. The D gene is left open where the match is weak. Rows may omit the clone size; those that give it use once, few, many or a size class.

TRBJ2-2	.	TRBD2	TRBV10-3	TGTGCCATCAGGTCTGCGGGAGTTTCGGAGGGGGAGCTGTTTTTT	CAIRSAGVSEGELFF
TRBJ1-2	.	.	TRBV6-5	TGTGCCAGCAGTACGGGTCCGAGGGATGGCTACACCTTC	CASSTGPRDGYTF
TRBJ2-1	.	.	TRBV29-1	TGCAGCGTTCACGGAGGCAGGACCACAGGAAATGAGCAGTTCTTC	CSVHGGRTTGNEQFF
TRBJ2-3	few	.	TRBV19	TGTGCCAGTAGTAGGAGCGGAAAAACAACAGATACGCAGTATTTT	CASSRSGKTTDTQYF
TRBJ2-7	few	.	TRBV9	TGTGCCAGCAGCACCCGGGGCTCATTTTCCTACGAGCAGTACTTC	CASSTRGSFSYEQYF
TRBJ2-1	.	TRBD1	TRBV2	TGTGCCAGCAGTGTTGTCAGGGGGAGCGAGCAGTTCTTC	CASSVVRGSEQFF
TRBJ2-5	few	.	TRBV28	TGTGCCAGCAACTCGAATGTAGAGACCCAGTACTTC	CASNSNVETQYF
TRBJ2-5	.	.	TRBV3-1	TGTGCCAGCAGCCAAGTCGGTGGGTTAACGAATCCAGAGACCCAGTACTTC	CASSQVGGLTNPETQYF
TRBJ2-4	.	TRBD1	TRBV12-3/TRBV12-4	TGTGCCAGCAGTCCAGGGTCAAGACAGGGGATAGCCAAAAACATTCGGTACTTC	CASSPGSRQGIAKNIRYF
TRBJ1-1	.	.	TRBV14	TGTGCCAGCAGCCAATTCGTGGGAAACACTGAAGCTTTCTTT	CASSQFVGNTEAFF
TRBJ2-3	few	TRBD1	TRBV28	TGTGCCAGCAGTTTATTTGACAGGGGAATCACAGATACGCAGTATTTT	CASSLFDRGITDTQYF
TRBJ2-7	.	.	TRBV4-3	TGCGCCAGCAGCCAAGGGGTCAGGATAGCCTACGAGCAGTACTTC	CASSQGVRIAYEQYF
TRBJ2-2	few	TRBD2	TRBV5-1	TGCGCCAGCAGCCCGCAGCGGGAGGTCACCGGGGAGCTGTTTTTT	CASSPQREVTGELFF
TRBJ2-5	.	TRBD2	TRBV6-5	TGTGCCAGCAGTTATTCGACTAGCGGGAGTAAGGAGACCCAGTACTTC	CASSYSTSGSKETQYF
TRBJ2-2	few	.	TRBV7-2	TGTGCCAGCAGCTTAGCGCCCGACAGAGGCTCCGGGGAGCTGTTTTTT	CASSLAPDRGSGELFF
TRBJ2-1	few	TRBD2	TRBV4-1	TGCGCCAGTAGCCAAGATATAGCGGGGTACAATGAGCAGTTCTTC	CASSQDIAGYNEQFF
TRBJ2-7	.	TRBD2	TRBV11-3	TGTGCCAGCAGCTTAAACCCGGGACTAGCGGGAGGTCCCTACGAGCAGTACTTC	CASSLNPGLAGGPYEQYF
TRBJ2-4	.	.	TRBV20-1	TGCAGTGCTAGAGATCCGACAGGTGCCAAAAACATTCAGTACTTC	CSARDPTGAKNIQYF
TRBJ2-7	few	TRBD2	TRBV3-1	TGTGCCAGCAGCCAAGATAGCGGGAGATCCGACGAGCAGTACTTC	CASSQDSGRSDEQYF
TRBJ1-1	.	.	TRBV3-1	TGTGCCAGCAGCCAAGATCTAGGGGCCCGGGGCACTGAAGCTTTCTTT	CASSQDLGARGTEAFF
TRBJ2-2	.	.	TRBV5-1	TGCGCCAGCAGCGGGACGGACAGAAACACCGGGGAGCTGTTTTTT	CASSGTDRNTGELFF
TRBJ2-2	few	.	TRBV6-5	TGTGCCAGCAGTTTCGTGGAGGCCGGGGAGCTGTTTTTT	CASSFVEAGELFF
TRBJ2-7	.	.	TRBV28	TGTGCCAGCAGGGAGACGGTGAGCTCCTACGAGCAGTACTTC	CASRETVSSYEQYF
TRBJ1-2	.	.	TRBV6-5	TGTGCCAGCAGTCTGGCCCGGGATGGCTACACCTTC	CASSLARDGYTF
TRBJ2-5	few	.	TRBV12-3/TRBV12-4	TGTGCCAGCAGTGGACTAAAAGGGGAGACCCAGTACTTC	CASSGLKGETQYF
TRBJ1-2	few	TRBD1	TRBV11-2	TGTGCCAGCAGTCAGGACAGGGGGCGCGTTGGCTACACCTTC	CASSQDRGRVGYTF
TRBJ2-1	few	TRBD2	TRBV27	TGTGCCAGCAGTTTATCGATTTTTAGCGGGAGGGCCTACAATGAGCAGTTCTTC	CASSLSIFSGRAYNEQFF
TRBJ2-7	.	TRBD2	TRBV7-9	TGTGCCAGCAGCTTGGTAGCGGGAAGGGTGTTCTCCTACGAGCAGTACTTC	CASSLVAGRVFSYEQYF
TRBJ1-3	.	.	TRBV15	TGTGCCACCAGCGCCCGCGGGGTCTCTGGAAACACCATATATTTT	CATSARGVSGNTIYF
TRBJ2-5	few	TRBD2	TRBV7-2	TGTGCCAGCAGCTCCACTAGCGGGAGTTCGAAGACCCAGTACTTC	CASSSTSGSSKTQYF
TRBJ2-1	.	TRBD1	TRBV5-1	TGCGCCAGCAGCTCGACAGGGGGGTTTTCCTACAATGAGCAGTTCTTC	CASSSTGGFSYNEQFF
TRBJ1-1	.	TRBD1	TRBV5-6	TGTGCCAGCAGCTTGGAGGGACAGGGCTGGAACACTGAAGCTTTCTTT	CASSLEGQGWNTEAFF
TRBJ1-1	many	.	TRBV20-1	TGCAGTGCTAGGGGGGGCCAAACTCAGAACACTGAAGCTTTCTTT	CSARGGQTQNTEAFF
TRBJ2-1	.	.	TRBV7-8	TGTGCCAGCAGCTTAGCCGGGATTCGGTCCTACAATGAGCAGTTCTTC	CASSLAGIRSYNEQFF
TRBJ1-4	many	.	TRBV7-6	TGTGCCAGCAGCCCGACCCCCGACAGGAATGAAAAACTGTTTTTT	CASSPTPDRNEKLFF
TRBJ2-7	many	.	TRBV28	TGTGCCAGCAGCACCTTGGGGGGAGCTGGGGAGCAGTACTTC	CASSTLGGAGEQYF